Below, 10 T cell receptor beta chains from the same sample are listed, as sequenced in a study of T cell responses to AZD1222 COVID-19 vaccine. Generated by immunoSEQ multiplex PCR, the TCRdb table keeps only in-frame clones and is missing some. The sample lists about 260,000 clones, over 85% occurring once. The sample was peripheral blood, taken on day 0 of AZD1222 vaccination. Receptors originate from an adult in good health.

The chain links TRBV18 to TRBJ2-7, with D perhaps matching TRBD1 (6 bases). Germline V gene sequence: CDR1 KGHSH, CDR2 LQKENI. This CDR3 comprises 13 residues. V was clipped by 5 bases and J by 4 bases, with 12 bases between them. The CDR3 sequence: CASSSAQGYEQYF. The CDR3 DNA reads TGTGCCAGCTCATCGGCACAGGGTTACGAGCAGTACTTC.

Points on this clone: In the same sample, other DNA sequences code for this CDR3. The chain joins TRBV19 to TRBJ1-1; D is unresolved. Germline V lookup: CDR1 LNHDA, CDR2 SQIVND (reference sequence). The V gene lost 6 bases and the J gene lost 5 bases, with 13 bases spanning the gap. The CDR3 runs to 13 residues. Here the CDR3 reads CASRYGSGTEAFF. The CDR3 DNA follows: TGTGCCAGTAGATATGGGTCGGGAACTGAAGCTTTCTTT.

The genes are TRBV2 and TRBJ2-3; no clear D. Germline CDR1 is SNHLY and CDR2 is FYNNEI. CDR3 size: 11 residues. V lost 2 bases and J lost 7, with 4 bases in between. CDR3 DNA sequence: TGTGCCAGCAGTGAATTGAATACGCAGTATTTT. Its translation: CASSELNTQYF.

This chain joins TRBV2 and TRBJ2-3; D possibly corresponds to TRBD1 (6 bases). The CDR3 runs to 13 residues. With 8 bases removed from V and 4 bases from J, the gap between germline ends came to 13 bases. Per germline, CDR1 SNHLY and CDR2 FYNNEI. The CDR3 spells CASHLGASDTQYF. CDR3 sequence (DNA): TGTGCCAGCCATTTGGGGGCCTCAGATACGCAGTATTTT.

The V call is TRBV6-2 or TRBV6-3, the J call TRBJ2-7, with 11 bases matching TRBD1. This CDR3 comprises 16 residues. Losses at the gene ends were 5 bases for V and 4 bases for J; bases not matched to a gene: 10. Per germline, CDR1 MNHEY and CDR2 SVGEGT. CDR3 bases: TGTGCCAGCAGTCGCATTCCCGGGACAGGGGGTTACGAGCAGTACTTC. Translating it yields CASSRIPGTGGYEQYF.

The chain recombines TRBV5-1 with TRBJ2-7; perhaps TRBD1 as D (7 bases). This CDR3 spans 15 amino acids. The V end was cut by 3 bases, the J end by 6 bases, with 19 bases between. CDR1 SGHRS and CDR2 YFSETQ come from the germline V gene. CDR3 bases: TGCGCCAGCAGCTCGGGGGCAGGGGGAACGGGCGAGCAGTACTTC. Translating it yields CASSSGAGGTGEQYF.

This chain uses TRBV3-1 (or the pseudogene TRBV3-2) with TRBJ2-5; D may be TRBD2 (7 bases). The CDR3 is 17 residues long. The V gene lost 2 bases and the J gene lost 1 base, with 17 bases spanning the gap. The V gene's germline CDR1 is LGHDT and CDR2 YNNKEL (reference sequence). CDR3 nucleotides: TGTGCCAGCAGCCAATCATTAGGGGGGGGGTTCCAAGAGACCCAGTACTTC. Protein: CASSQSLGGGFQETQYF.

The chain uses TRBV7-6 and TRBJ1-3; 10 bases are shared with TRBD1. With 4 bases clipped from V and 2 bases from J, the junction kept 5 bases outside the gene matches. The CDR3 runs 16 residues. Germline V CDR1 and CDR2: SGHVS, FNYEAQ. This chain's CDR3 is CASSSRQGAAGNTIYF. The CDR3 coding sequence is TGTGCCAGCAGCTCTAGACAGGGGGCTGCTGGAAACACCATATATTTT.

This clone was detected once. V and J are TRBV9 and TRBJ1-1; no clear D gene. The germline V gene has CDR1 SGDLS and CDR2 YYNGEE. With 3 bases removed from V and 1 base from J, the gap between germline ends came to 13 bases. CDR3 size: 15 residues. DNA for the CDR3: TGTGCCAGCAGCGCCGCCAGCGACCGGAACACTGAAGCTTTCTTT. Translating it yields CASSAASDRNTEAFF.

The chain recombines TRBV7-6 with TRBJ2-7; D perhaps matches TRBD1 (5 bases). Germline V gene data show CDR1 as SGHVS and CDR2 as FNYEAQ. The ends were cut back, 2 bases at V and 3 bases at J, with 14 bases in the middle. The CDR3 consists of 15 residues. The CDR3: CASSLLGTGGYEQYF. CDR3 nucleotides: TGTGCCAGCAGCTTATTAGGAACAGGTGGCTACGAGCAGTACTTC.